What follows are 9 T cell receptor beta chains derived from one specimen sequenced in a study of blood T cells in healthy people across ages. Primed by a sample-barcoded 5' primer and a J-beta primer mix, a second PCR proceeded for 7 to 11 cycles. TCRdb re-called the 5' RACE reads through MiXCR, storing one row per CDR3 protein. Counted here are hundreds of thousands of distinct CDR3 sequences, approximately 40% occurring once; the ten biggest clones make up around 30%. The sequencing sample was made of blood. Receptor source: a man of 80 years or more in good health.

Concerning this clonotype: A much larger clone sits a single nucleotide away, making a read error possible. This chain links TRBV7-2 with TRBJ2-1; TRBD2 agrees at 7 bases. Germline CDR1 SGHTA, CDR2 FQGNSA. With 2 bases clipped from V and 10 bases from J, the junction kept 14 bases outside the gene matches. This CDR3 contains 16 residues. CDR3 in DNA: TGTGCCAGCAGCTTAATGGGAGGGGCTAGCTCCTACGAGCAGTTCTTC. This sequence encodes CASSLMGGASSYEQFF.

The chain employs TRBV27 and TRBJ2-5; D possibly corresponds to TRBD1 (6 bases). CDR1 MNHEY and CDR2 SMNVEV come from the germline V gene (reference sequence). V lost 7 bases, J lost 4 bases, and 25 bases lay in between. The CDR3 is 17 amino acids. The chain's CDR3 is CASIKRPTGSSGETQYF. For the CDR3, the DNA is TGTGCCAGCATTAAACGACCGACAGGATCCTCGGGAGAGACCCAGTACTTC.

The chain is built from TRBV7-2 and TRBJ2-7; TRBD2 matches at 8 bases. V lost 5 bases, J lost 4 bases, and 10 bases stayed unmatched. The CDR3 extends over 15 amino acids. From germline, CDR1 is SGHTA and CDR2 FQGNSA. This chain's CDR3 is CASSPERAGVYEQYF. CDR3 nucleotide sequence: TGTGCCAGCAGCCCTGAACGAGCGGGAGTTTACGAGCAGTACTTC.

This clonotype was found a few times. V gene TRBV3-1 combines with J gene TRBJ2-1; D is perhaps TRBD2 (5 bases). Germline CDR1 and CDR2: LGHDT and YNNKEL (reference sequence). The length of the CDR3 is 15 residues. Trimming pared 2 bases from V and 4 bases from J, leaving 12 bases between. The CDR3 nucleotides are TGTGCCAGCAGCCAATTCAGCGGAATTTACAATGAGCAGTTCTTC. Translation: CASSQFSGIYNEQFF.

The rearrangement joins TRBV20-1 to TRBJ2-1, with 7 bases fitting TRBD2. This CDR3 is 13 amino acids long. Germline V gives CDR1 DFQATT, CDR2 SNEGSKA (reference sequence). Trimming removed 8 bases from V and 0 bases from J; junction bases left unmatched: 4. For the CDR3, the DNA is TGCAGTCCCCCGGGAGGCTCCTACAATGAGCAGTTCTTC. As protein: CSPPGGSYNEQFF.

CDR3 in DNA: TGTGCCATCAGTGAGTTGGTTAGTTCAGTTTACAATGAGCAGTTCTTC. This gives the protein CAISELVSSVYNEQFF. The chain joins TRBV10-3 to TRBJ2-1; unclear D gene. Per germline, CDR1 ENHRY and CDR2 SYGVKD. CDR3 length: 16 residues. V lost 1 base and J lost 4, with 14 bases in between.

This chain connects TRBV30 to TRBJ2-3; D gene unclear. V was cut by 3 bases and J by 0 bases, with 10 bases left in between. Germline V CDR1 and CDR2: GTSNPN, SVGIG (reference sequence). This CDR3 is built from 14 residues. The CDR3 region has the DNA TGTGCCTGGAGCCCCGGGTGGAGCACAGATACGCAGTATTTT. This encodes CAWSPGWSTDTQYF.

This clonotype was observed a handful of times. The rearrangement joins TRBV29-1 to TRBJ2-3; D remains unclear. V gave up 1 base and J gave up 4 bases, with 3 bases separating them. In germline, CDR1 is SQVTM, CDR2 ANQGSEA. The CDR3 totals 11 residues. The CDR3 sequence is CSVEAADTQYF. The CDR3 DNA sequence: TGCAGCGTTGAAGCGGCAGATACGCAGTATTTT.

The chain has TRBV7-2 and TRBJ2-2; maybe TRBD2 (5 bases). Trimming stripped 1 base from V and 1 base from J, with 7 bases between. Germline V gives CDR1 SGHTA, CDR2 FQGNSA. The CDR3 covers 15 residues. This CDR3 is CASSLDRGNTGELFF. The DNA of the CDR3 is TGTGCCAGCAGCTTAGATCGGGGGAACACCGGGGAGCTGTTTTTT.